This TCR beta chain was sequenced in a study of T cell responses to AZD1222 COVID-19 vaccine. Sequencing used immunoSEQ multiplex PCR; TCRdb keeps in-frame clones, though not all of them. This sample carries 85,000 to 130,000 clones, 87% of them seen once, and the ten largest clones take about 3%. Looked up from germline, CDR1 is LGHNA and CDR2 is YNFKEQ. This CDR3 is built from 15 residues. Trimming at V came to 6 bases and at J to 5 bases, leaving 8 bases not matched to a gene. The sequencing used peripheral blood, collected on day 0 of AZD1222 vaccination. The TCR was taken from an adult in good health. The chain joins TRBV4-2 to TRBJ1-3; 9 bases map to TRBD1. CDR3 nucleotides: TGTGCCAGCAGGGCTGACAGGGGGAATAGAAACACCATATATTTT. This translates into CASRADRGNRNTIYF.